This record concerns one TCR beta chain sequence. Its antigen is as yet unknown. Trimming took off 1 base at V and 4 bases at J, with 14 bases between the two ends. The germline CDR1 and CDR2 sequences are SGHAT and FQNNGV. This CDR3 is built from 16 residues. The data stem from a study of OX40 agonist ivuxolimab in advanced cancers. The table came from immunoSEQ multiplex PCR; TCRdb's copy has only in-frame clones and leaves some out. The table includes 80,000 or so clones, roughly nine tenths detected once. Study observations and caveats: CD8+ T cells (on average) carried more expanded clones than CD4+ T cells.

The sequenced sample was CD4+ or CD8+ T cells sorted from blood, obtained in a trial of the OX40 agonist ivuxolimab. This sequence joins TRBV11-2 and TRBJ1-5; the D is unclear. The TCR comes from an adult with an advanced solid tumor such as melanoma, head and neck, liver or kidney cancer. CDR3 coding DNA: TGTGCCAGCAGCTTAGGAGGAAGGTCGCGGAATCAGCCCCAGCATTTT. Residues: CASSLGGRSRNQPQHF.